These T cell receptor beta chains were read from a single sample in a study of shared clonotypes between healthy human individuals. Clones were sequenced by immunoSEQ multiplex PCR, and TCRdb holds only the in-frame ones, with some missing. This sample carries 2 million to 2.5 million clones, about 95% of them seen once, and the ten largest clones take about 0.13%. Sample: naive CD4+ T cells sorted from blood. The receptors were sampled from a man younger than 30 in good health. Both conserved end residues are part of each CDR3. D genes are given only for firm matches. The size entry is marked missing in some rows and otherwise reads once, few, many or a size class.

>.|TRBJ2-7|once|TRBV6-7
CASSYSISDEQYF
TGTGCCAGCAGTTACTCGATAAGCGACGAGCAGTACTTC
>.|TRBJ1-5|.|TRBV5-1
CASSPEGGGRDQPQHF
TGCGCCAGCAGCCCCGAGGGGGGGGGCAGGGACCAGCCCCAGCATTTT
>TRBD1|TRBJ2-7|once|TRBV4-1
CASSHRRQGNFGYEQYF
TGCGCCAGCAGCCATAGGCGACAGGGGAATTTTGGTTACGAGCAGTACTTC
>TRBD1|TRBJ1-5|.|TRBV5-1
CASSAQGRQPQHF
TGCGCCAGCAGCGCACAGGGGAGACAGCCCCAGCATTTT
>.|TRBJ1-5|.|TRBV27
CASSPGTGQPQHF
TGTGCCAGCAGTCCAGGGACGGGTCAGCCCCAGCATTTT
>TRBD1|TRBJ1-1|.|TRBV6-6
CASSYPDRAEAFF
TGTGCCAGCAGTTACCCCGACAGGGCTGAAGCTTTCTTT
>TRBD2|TRBJ2-7|once|TRBV11-2
CASSLVSNLAASSYEQYF
TGTGCCAGCAGCTTAGTAAGCAATCTAGCGGCTAGCTCCTACGAGCAGTACTTC
>.|TRBJ2-7|.|TRBV10-3
CAISESGGTVYSYEQYF
TGTGCCATCAGTGAGTCGGGCGGGACAGTATACTCCTACGAGCAGTACTTC
>.|TRBJ2-5|.|TRBV9
CASSVGSGFPIDQETQYF
TGTGCCAGCAGCGTAGGTTCAGGGTTCCCCATAGATCAAGAGACCCAGTACTTC
>.|TRBJ2-7|.|TRBV5-4
CASSLDEQETYEQYF
TGTGCCAGCAGCTTGGATGAACAGGAGACCTACGAGCAGTACTTC
>.|TRBJ2-1|.|TRBV4-2
CASSRQRSAGDNEQFF
TGTGCCAGCAGCCGACAACGGTCGGCTGGAGACAATGAGCAGTTCTTC
>TRBD2|TRBJ2-1|once|TRBV7-9
CASSLGTLAGYNEQFF
TGTGCCAGCAGCTTAGGGACACTAGCGGGGTATAATGAGCAGTTCTTC
>.|TRBJ2-3|.|TRBV4-1
CASSPLTTDTQYF
TGCGCCAGCAGCCCCCTAACCACAGATACGCAGTATTTT
>.|TRBJ1-3|.|TRBV5-1
CASSFISREANTIYF
TGCGCCAGCAGCTTTATTTCAAGGGAGGCGAACACCATATATTTT
>.|TRBJ1-1|.|TRBV6-6
CASTQGAAPKRTEAFF
TGTGCCAGCACCCAGGGAGCAGCACCAAAGAGGACTGAAGCTTTCTTT
>.|TRBJ2-7|.|TRBV7-2
CASSLGTAYEQYF
TGTGCCAGCAGCTTAGGGACTGCCTACGAGCAGTACTTC
>.|TRBJ2-1|.|TRBV5-6
CASSLRSGGNEQFF
TGTGCCAGCAGCTTGAGGTCGGGCGGGAATGAGCAGTTCTTC
>.|TRBJ1-4|once|TRBV7-2
CASSLAGPPGTNEKLFF
TGTGCCAGCAGCCTAGCGGGACCCCCAGGGACTAATGAAAAACTGTTTTTT